The 28 T cell receptor beta chains presented below share a single source sample, sequenced in a study of T cell repertoires in cytomegalovirus infection. From the reads, TCRdb called clonotypes with MiXCR, one entry per CDR3 protein. Of under 600,000 distinct CDR3 sequences listed, 16% are singletons. The source material was CD8+ T cells from PBMCs. All receptors derive from a human donor in good health (CMV status not recorded). Some clones in this sample may be carry-over from other donors' samples.

This clonotype was recorded a few times. CDR3 in amino acids: CSARLVDVYEQYF. CDR3 bases: TGCAGTGCTAGACTAGTAGATGTCTACGAGCAGTACTTC. V gene TRBV20-1 combines with J gene TRBJ2-7; unclear D gene. There are 13 residues in the CDR3. The V end lost 2 bases, the J end lost 3 bases, and 11 bases lay between the germline ends. Per the germline V gene, CDR1 is DFQATT and CDR2 is SNEGSKA (reference sequence).

At least ten counts were recorded for this clonotype. The CDR3 region is CASSLVGGTRNEQFF. CDR3 nucleotides: TGTGCCAGCAGCTTAGTTGGGGGTACAAGAAATGAGCAGTTCTTC. The V and J genes are TRBV7-9 and TRBJ2-1; the D call may be TRBD1 or TRBD2 (5 bases each). Trimming removed 1 base from V and 7 bases from J, with 14 bases in between. The CDR3 has 15 amino acids. CDR1 is SEHNR, CDR2 FQNEAQ, per germline (reference sequence).

This clonotype was picked up many times. This chain links TRBV7-2 with TRBJ2-7, with 8 bases fitting TRBD2. The CDR3 extends over 16 amino acids. Germline CDR1 and CDR2: SGHTA and FQGNSA. The V segment lost 7 bases and the J segment 4 bases; nucleotides outside the gene matches: 15. The CDR3 nucleotides are TGTGCCAGCAACAACCGGGAGGGAATCGACGGTTACGAGCAGTACTTC. Residues: CASNNREGIDGYEQYF.

This rearrangement joins TRBV7-9 to TRBJ2-7; D is perhaps TRBD1 (6 bases). CDR3 length equals 15 residues. With 4 bases removed from V and 3 bases from J, the gap between germline ends came to 16 bases. Looked up from germline, CDR1 is SEHNR and CDR2 is FQNEAQ (reference sequence). As DNA, the CDR3 is TGTGCCAGCAGCTCCGCAGGGGACATTTACTACGAGCAGTACTTC. It yields the protein CASSSAGDIYYEQYF.

Note on this clonotype: As the CDR3 is not closed by the conserved phenylalanine or tryptophan, this likely results from a read error. The chain recombines TRBV5-1 with TRBJ2-7; 9 bases map to TRBD1. The CDR3 covers 14 residues. V shed 4 bases, J shed 5 bases, and the junction held 7 bases outside the gene matches. Germline CDR1 reads SGHRS; CDR2 reads YFSETQ. The CDR3 loop reads CASSPDRGRNEQYL. CDR3 DNA sequence: TGCGCCAGCAGCCCGGACAGGGGTCGGAACGAGCAGTACTTA.

Notes on this clonotype: As the CDR3 is not closed by the conserved phenylalanine or tryptophan, this likely results from a read error. No DNA is shown, since the ends of the CDR3 on it are uncertain; the CDR3 is the one TCRdb lists. The V gene is TRBV7-8, the J gene TRBJ2-1; the table's TRBD1 call for D was not verified on the DNA. Including both end residues, the CDR3 is 18 amino acids long. The V gene's germline CDR1 is SGHVS and CDR2 FQNEAQ. The CDR3 loop reads CASSFVFRDRVSYNEQLL.

This clonotype was observed at least ten times. The V call is TRBV11-1, the J call TRBJ2-1; D is perhaps TRBD1 (5 bases). There are 17 residues in the CDR3. Germline CDR1 and CDR2: SGHAT and FQDESV (reference sequence). With 2 bases removed from V and 3 bases from J, the gap between germline ends came to 17 bases. The CDR3 nucleotides are TGTGCCAGCAGCTTAAGGGGCCTAGGATGGGTCTACAATGAGCAGTTCTTC. The encoded protein is CASSLRGLGWVYNEQFF.

This clonotype was counted many times. The V gene is TRBV7-9, the J gene TRBJ2-1; D is unclear. The CDR3 contains 16 residues. V gave up 1 base and J gave up 1 base, with 11 bases separating them. In germline, CDR1 is SEHNR, CDR2 FQNEAQ (reference sequence). CDR3 nucleotides: TGTGCCAGCAGCTTAGAAGCTCTGGATTCCTACAATGAGCAGTTCTTC. It yields the protein CASSLEALDSYNEQFF.

The chain couples TRBV2 to TRBJ2-1; 9 nucleotides align to TRBD2. This CDR3 region has 17 residues. Losses at the gene ends were 4 bases for V and 0 bases for J; bases not matched to a gene: 7. Germline V gene sequence: CDR1 SNHLY, CDR2 FYNNEI. CDR3 loop: CASSGAGRGGSYNEQFF. CDR3 sequence (DNA): TGTGCCAGCAGTGGGGCGGGGCGGGGGGGCTCCTACAATGAGCAGTTCTTC. The full variable domain, with the rest looked up from reference TRBV2 and TRBJ2-1, is EPEVTQTPSHQVTQMGQEVILRCVPISNHLYFYWYRQILGQKVEFLVSFYNNEISEKSEIFDDQFSVERPDGSNFTLKIRSTKLEDSAMYFCASSGAGRGGSYNEQFFGPGTRLTVL.

This chain uses TRBV19 with TRBJ1-1; a weak D match, TRBD1 (5 bases). The CDR3 covers 14 residues. Germline V lookup: CDR1 LNHDA, CDR2 SQIVND (reference sequence). V was trimmed by 3 bases and J by 1 base, leaving 9 bases between them. CDR3 coding DNA: TGTGCCAGTAGTATTTGGGGGGAGAACACTGAAGCTTTCTTT. Translating gives CASSIWGENTEAFF.

This clonotype showed up just a few times. The chain employs TRBV19 and TRBJ2-1; 9 bases fit TRBD1. V lost 4 bases, J lost 3 bases, and 7 bases stayed unmatched. Germline-derived CDR1 and CDR2 are LNHDA and SQIVND (reference sequence). This CDR3 contains 16 residues. CDR3 bases: TGTGCCAGTAGTACGACGGACAGGGGTCGCTACAATGAGCAGTTCTTC. This encodes CASSTTDRGRYNEQFF.

J is TRBJ2-7 and V is TRBV24-1; D possibly uses TRBD1 or TRBD2 (6 bases each). CDR1 and CDR2 (germline): KGHDR, SFDVKD. Trimming shortened V by 9 bases and J by 2 bases, and 19 bases separated the two germline ends. CDR3 length: 15 amino acids. The CDR3 here is CATDRLGGHAYEQYF. In DNA form, the CDR3 reads TGTGCCACCGATCGATTGGGGGGACATGCCTACGAGCAGTACTTC.

The chain uses TRBV29-1 and TRBJ1-2, with D perhaps TRBD1 (6 bases). The CDR3 runs 16 residues. The germline CDR1 and CDR2 sequences are SQVTM and ANQGSEA. Trimming took 0 bases from V and 3 from J, leaving 17 bases between them. CDR3 in DNA: TGCAGCGTTGAAGAGCCCTCAGGGGAGGCCTACTATGGCTACACCTTC. Its protein product is CSVEEPSGEAYYGYTF. The full variable domain, completed using reference TRBV29-1 and TRBJ1-2, is SAVISQKPSRDICQRGTSLTIQCQVDSQVTMMFWYRQQPGQSLTLIATANQGSEATYESGFVIDKFPISRPNLTFSTLTVSNMSPEDSSIYLCSVEEPSGEAYYGYTFGSGTRLTVV.

There are many counts of this clonotype. The V call is TRBV4-2, the J call TRBJ2-1; the match to TRBD2 covers 12 bases. The CDR3 is 17 residues long. V trimming: 0 bases; J trimming: 6 bases; junction bases outside the gene matches: 6. In germline, CDR1 is LGHNA, CDR2 YNFKEQ. The DNA of the CDR3 is TGTGCCAGCAGCCAAGACCTACTAGCGGGAGGATCCAATGAGCAGTTCTTC. This encodes CASSQDLLAGGSNEQFF.

This clonotype was observed a handful of times. V is TRBV20-1 and J is TRBJ2-5, with 10 bases identical to TRBD2. CDR1 is DFQATT and CDR2 is SNEGSKA in the germline V gene (reference sequence). The CDR3 runs to 13 residues. The chain's CDR3 is CSPKRGGIETQYF. CDR3 nucleotide sequence: TGCAGCCCCAAGCGGGGGGGTATAGAGACCCAGTACTTC.

There are a few counts of this clonotype. The chain recombines TRBV6-6 with TRBJ2-4; tentatively, D is TRBD1 (7 bases). Germline assignment: CDR1 MNHNY and CDR2 SVGAGI (reference sequence). V lost 2 bases and J lost 2, with 13 bases in between. The CDR3 runs 16 residues. The CDR3 protein is CASSYGGGASKNIQYF. The CDR3 bases are TGTGCCAGCAGTTACGGAGGGGGCGCATCCAAAAACATTCAGTACTTC.

This clonotype was seen many times. V is TRBV2 and J is TRBJ2-1; 12 nucleotides agree with TRBD2. This CDR3 is 16 amino acids long. CDR1 and CDR2 from the germline V gene are SNHLY and FYNNEI. V shed 5 bases, J shed 9 bases, and the junction held 11 bases outside the gene matches. CDR3: CASSTRLAGVGSEQFF. CDR3 in DNA: TGTGCCAGCAGTACGCGACTAGCGGGAGTGGGGAGTGAGCAGTTCTTC.

This clonotype was detected many times. This chain connects TRBV7-8 to TRBJ2-7, with D unresolved. The CDR3 has 14 amino acids. The V end lost 2 bases, the J end lost 0 bases, and 8 bases lay between the germline ends. Germline V gene lookup returns CDR1 SGHVS and CDR2 FQNEAQ. DNA for the CDR3: TGTGCCAGCAGCTTAATTTCCGGCTCCTACGAGCAGTACTTC. This codes for CASSLISGSYEQYF. The whole variable domain, filled in from reference TRBV7-8 and TRBJ2-7, reads GAGVSQSPRYKVAKRGQDVALRCDPISGHVSLFWYQQALGQGPEFLTYFQNEAQLDKSGLPSDRFFAERPEGSVSTLKIQRTQQEDSAVYLCASSLISGSYEQYFGPGTRLTVT.

This chain uses TRBV2 with TRBJ1-4, with D perhaps matching TRBD1 (6 bases). The germline gives CDR1 SNHLY, CDR2 FYNNEI. CDR3 length: 17 amino acids. Trimming took off 1 base at V and 0 bases at J, with 12 bases between the two ends. In DNA, the CDR3 is TGTGCCAGCAGTGAAGTAGTGGGGGCTGCAACTAATGAAAAACTGTTTTTT. It codes for CASSEVVGAATNEKLFF.

The table lists this clonotype with a few counts. The V gene is TRBV5-1, the J gene TRBJ2-3, with 10 bases matching TRBD2. V lost 3 bases, J lost 4 bases, and 11 bases stayed unmatched. In germline, CDR1 is SGHRS, CDR2 YFSETQ. This CDR3 region has 17 residues. The CDR3 loop is CASSSLGTSDRPDTQYF. The CDR3 DNA reads as TGCGCCAGCAGCTCTCTTGGGACTAGCGACCGTCCAGATACGCAGTATTTT.

This clonotype was counted only a few times. The V gene is TRBV20-1, the J gene TRBJ2-7; TRBD2 matches 8 bases. With V trimmed by 3 bases and J by 2 bases, 0 bases remained unmatched. This CDR3 contains 12 residues. The V gene's germline CDR1 is DFQATT and CDR2 SNEGSKA (reference sequence). CDR3: CSASGRAYEQYF. Here the CDR3 DNA reads TGCAGTGCTAGCGGGAGGGCCTACGAGCAGTACTTC.

At least ten counts were recorded for this clonotype. Relative to the germline gene, one junction end is altered; a read error may explain this. The chain joins TRBV7-9 to TRBJ1-2; D remains unclear. This CDR3 has 12 residues. Germline CDR1 reads SEHNR; CDR2 reads FQNEAQ (reference sequence). In DNA, the CDR3 is TGTGCCAGCAGCTTAGCCCCCTTTTTACACGCCTTC. Translated: CASSLAPFLHAF.

This clonotype was detected many times. The chain couples TRBV27 to TRBJ2-7; the D gene is possibly TRBD2 (6 bases). The CDR3 consists of 14 residues. Trimming took off 6 bases at V and 0 bases at J, with 12 bases between the two ends. Germline V gene lookup returns CDR1 MNHEY and CDR2 SMNVEV (reference sequence). The CDR3 sequence is CASSLGGSSYEQYF. The CDR3 DNA is TGTGCCAGCAGCTTAGGAGGGTCCTCCTACGAGCAGTACTTC.

In its sample, this clonotype was seen many times. V and J are TRBV11-2 and TRBJ2-3, with a weak D call TRBD2 (5 bases). Between the trimmed V and J ends, which lost 3 bases and 0 bases, there was a span of 10 bases. Germline CDR1 reads SGHAT; CDR2 reads FQNNGV. The CDR3 loop spans 15 amino acids. The CDR3 nucleotides are TGTGCCAGCAGCTTGAGCGGCCCTAGCACAGATACGCAGTATTTT. This gives the protein CASSLSGPSTDTQYF. Looking up the rest from reference TRBV11-2 and TRBJ2-3 gives the full variable domain: EAGVAQSPRYKIIEKRQSVAFWCNPISGHATLYWYQQILGQGPKLLIQFQNNGVVDDSQLPKDRFSAERLKGVDSTLKIQPAKLEDSAVYLCASSLSGPSTDTQYFGPGTRLTVL.

At least ten counts were recorded for this clonotype. This chain connects TRBV7-3 to TRBJ1-2; D uncertain. The germline V gene encodes CDR1 SGHTA and CDR2 FQGTGA. V was cut by 6 bases and J by 3 bases, with 11 bases left in between. This CDR3 spans 13 amino acids. Written as DNA, the CDR3 is TGTGCCAGCAGTTTAGGTGGAGACTATGGCTACACCTTC. It codes for CASSLGGDYGYTF.

The rearrangement links TRBV29-1 to TRBJ2-2, with D hard to call. V lost 7 bases to trimming and J lost 0 bases, with 3 bases between them. The CDR3 consists of 11 residues. CDR1 and CDR2 from the germline V gene are SQVTM and ANQGSEA. This chain's CDR3 is CSGANTGELFF. DNA of the CDR3: TGCAGCGGGGCGAACACCGGGGAGCTGTTTTTT.

This clonotype was found many times. The genes are TRBV7-3 and TRBJ2-1; 10 bases line up with TRBD1. This CDR3 region has 15 residues. V shed 5 bases and J 6 bases; nucleotides not matched to a gene: 7. CDR1 is SGHTA, CDR2 FQGTGA, per germline. DNA for the CDR3: TGTGCCAGCAGCCCGCCGGGACAGGGGCCCAATGAGCAGTTCTTC. It specifies CASSPPGQGPNEQFF.

The V and J genes are TRBV12-3 or TRBV12-4 and TRBJ1-2, with 7 bases aligning to TRBD1. This CDR3 region has 17 residues. Germline trimming cut 2 bases from V and 7 bases from J; bases unmatched to any gene: 16. The CDR3 here is CASSLRPTGVVPSGYTF. As DNA, the CDR3 is TGTGCCAGCAGTTTACGACCCACAGGGGTTGTTCCTAGTGGCTACACCTTC.